The 23 T cell receptor beta chains listed next were all sequenced from one sample in a study of blood T cell repertoires in COVID-19. Only in-frame clones appear in the TCRdb table, and some are missing; sequencing was by immunoSEQ multiplex PCR. The data hold fewer than 300,000 clones, with around nine tenths observed a single time. The sequenced material came from PBMCs or T cells enriched from blood (not recorded which). These receptors were obtained from a middle-aged man who had recovered from COVID-19.

The rearrangement joins TRBV16 to TRBJ1-2; TRBD1 matches at 9 bases. Germline lookup yields CDR1 KGHSY and CDR2 FQNENV. V lost 0 bases to trimming and J lost 4 bases; unmatched junction nucleotides: 9. The CDR3 length is 17 residues. CDR3 region: CASSQSRGQGRGYGYTF. CDR3 DNA sequence: TGTGCCAGCAGCCAATCAAGGGGACAGGGAAGAGGCTATGGCTACACCTTC.

The J gene is TRBJ2-2, the V gene TRBV6-2 or TRBV6-3; TRBD2 matches 7 bases. The CDR3 contains 13 residues. The germline CDR1 and CDR2 sequences are MNHEY and SVGEGT. Germline trimming cut 5 bases from V and 6 bases from J; bases unmatched to any gene: 3. CDR3 amino acids: CASSGGSAGELFF. The CDR3, as DNA: TGTGCCAGCAGTGGCGGGAGTGCCGGGGAGCTGTTTTTT.

This clone was recorded a few times. This chain links TRBV7-2 with TRBJ2-7; TRBD1 might be the D (5 bases). Germline loops: CDR1 SGHTA, CDR2 FQGNSA. Between the trimmed V and J ends, which lost 1 base and 10 bases, there was a span of 11 bases. This CDR3 is 12 amino acids long. This CDR3 reads CASSLVPGLQYF. The CDR3 DNA is TGTGCCAGCAGCTTAGTTCCAGGGCTCCAGTACTTC. Supplemented by reference TRBV7-2 and TRBJ2-7, the full variable domain reads GAGVSQSPSNKVTEKGKDVELRCDPISGHTALYWYRQSLGQGLEFLIYFQGNSAPDKSGLPSDRFSAERTGGSVSTLTIQRTQQEDSAVYLCASSLVPGLQYFGPGTRLTVT.

The chain carries TRBV28 and TRBJ1-2, with a tentative D call TRBD1 (6 bases). Germline values: CDR1 MDHEN, CDR2 SYDVKM. The ends were cut back, 4 bases at V and 4 bases at J, with 13 bases in the middle. The CDR3 consists of 14 residues. CDR3 residues: CASSWTAFRYGYTF. For the CDR3, the DNA is TGTGCCAGCAGTTGGACAGCATTCCGCTATGGCTACACCTTC.

This clone was found once. J is TRBJ1-2 and V is TRBV7-9, with 10 bases lining up with TRBD1. The V segment lost 4 bases and the J segment 7 bases; nucleotides outside the gene matches: 12. The CDR3 extends over 16 amino acids. Germline CDR1 is SEHNR and CDR2 is FQNEAQ (reference sequence). This CDR3 is CASSSGTGVARGGYTF. CDR3 in DNA: TGTGCCAGCAGCTCTGGGACAGGGGTAGCGAGGGGTGGCTACACCTTC.

This chain connects TRBV19 to TRBJ1-2; D unclear. The germline V and J ends were trimmed by 5 bases and 5 bases, with 18 bases remaining between them. Germline loops: CDR1 LNHDA, CDR2 SQIVND (reference sequence). The CDR3 extends over 15 amino acids. CDR3 loop: CASSVPGSPSYGYTF. In nucleotides, the CDR3 is TGTGCCAGTAGTGTCCCGGGATCTCCCTCTTATGGCTACACCTTC.

V gene TRBV6-1 combines with J gene TRBJ2-5; 8 bases are a match to TRBD2. Per the germline V gene, CDR1 is MNHNS and CDR2 is SASEGT. V dropped 1 base and J dropped 5; count of bases not matched to a gene: 6. CDR3 length equals 15 residues. The CDR3 DNA is TGTGCCAGCAGTGAAGTGTTAGCGGGGCAGGAGACCCAGTACTTC. Its translation is CASSEVLAGQETQYF.

The chain has TRBV7-6 and TRBJ2-1; 7 bases are a match to TRBD1. The germline V gene has CDR1 SGHVS and CDR2 FNYEAQ. This CDR3 is 16 amino acids long. J was trimmed by 0 bases and V by 6 bases; bases with no gene match: 8. CDR3 amino acids: CASRSRQGLSYNEQFF. In DNA form, the CDR3 reads TGTGCCAGCAGAAGCCGACAGGGCCTCTCCTACAATGAGCAGTTCTTC.

The J gene is TRBJ2-7, the V gene TRBV7-9; 11 positions agree with TRBD2. The germline V gene encodes CDR1 SEHNR and CDR2 FQNEAQ (reference sequence). The CDR3 sequence is 16 residues long. Trimming removed 5 bases from V and 1 base from J; junction bases left unmatched: 7. CDR3 residues: CASSPASGRPSYEQYF. DNA of the CDR3: TGTGCCAGCAGCCCCGCTAGCGGGAGGCCTTCCTACGAGCAGTACTTC.

This rearrangement joins TRBV7-7 to TRBJ2-2, with D maybe TRBD1 (6 bases). V was clipped by 6 bases and J by 6 bases, with 14 bases between them. CDR1 is SSHAT and CDR2 is FNYEAQ in the germline V gene (reference sequence). CDR3 length equals 14 residues. CDR3 residues: CASRAGVDAGELFF. CDR3 in DNA: TGTGCCAGCAGGGCAGGGGTGGATGCCGGGGAGCTGTTTTTT.

The chain is built from TRBV12-3 or TRBV12-4 and TRBJ2-5; D is unclear. This CDR3 is built from 13 residues. Deletions cut 3 bases from V and 5 bases from J, with 10 bases between. DNA for the CDR3: TGTGCCAGCAGTTTTACGGTCATGGAGACCCAGTACTTC. Its translation is CASSFTVMETQYF.

The chain is built from TRBV5-1 and TRBJ2-7, with D possibly being TRBD1 (6 bases). The V and J ends lost 9 bases and 4 bases respectively, with 20 bases between them. The CDR3 loop spans 14 amino acids. Germline V CDR1 and CDR2: SGHRS, YFSETQ. Here the CDR3 reads CATSTGLPGYEQYF. CDR3 DNA sequence: TGCGCCACTTCGACAGGCCTACCTGGGTACGAGCAGTACTTC.

V is TRBV27 and J is TRBJ2-3; TRBD2 aligns across 8 bases. Germline trimming cut 0 bases from V and 2 bases from J; bases unmatched to any gene: 4. The V gene's germline CDR1 is MNHEY and CDR2 SMNVEV (reference sequence). This CDR3 is built from 16 residues. CDR3 in DNA: TGTGCCAGCAGTTTATCAGCGGGGGTTCCCACAGATACGCAGTATTTT. Protein sequence: CASSLSAGVPTDTQYF.

The chain has TRBV29-1 and TRBJ2-5, with TRBD1 identical over 9 bases. J gave up 5 bases and V 1 base, and 11 bases lay outside the gene matches. The V gene's germline CDR1 is SQVTM and CDR2 ANQGSEA. There are 16 residues in the CDR3. Here the CDR3 DNA reads TGCAGCGTTGAAGTAAGGGGACAGGGCCTGGGGGAGACCCAGTACTTC. It specifies CSVEVRGQGLGETQYF.

The genes are TRBV28 and TRBJ2-3; weak D call: TRBD1 (5 bases). Germline V gene lookup returns CDR1 MDHEN and CDR2 SYDVKM. The CDR3 contains 15 residues. The V and J ends lost 5 bases and 0 bases respectively, with 12 bases between them. Written as DNA, the CDR3 is TGTGCCAGCAGTCAAACGGACACTAGCACAGATACGCAGTATTTT. It codes for CASSQTDTSTDTQYF. Full variable domain (rest looked up from reference TRBV28 and TRBJ2-3): DVKVTQSSRYLVKRTGEKVFLECVQDMDHENMFWYRQDPGLGLRLIYFSYDVKMKEKGDIPEGYSVSREKKERFSLILESASTNQTSMYLCASSQTDTSTDTQYFGPGTRLTVL.

This chain links TRBV29-1 with TRBJ2-7; 8 positions agree with TRBD1. The J segment lost 6 bases and the V segment lost 8 bases, leaving 6 bases of the junction unmatched. Per the germline V gene, CDR1 is SQVTM and CDR2 is ANQGSEA. This CDR3 is built from 11 residues. The DNA of the CDR3 is TGCAGCACAATCGGGACAGGCGAGCAGTACTTC. Residues: CSTIGTGEQYF.

The V gene is TRBV28, the J gene TRBJ2-7; tentatively, D is TRBD2 (6 bases). V was shortened by 7 bases and J by 2 bases, with 18 bases between the two germline ends. Germline V lookup: CDR1 MDHEN, CDR2 SYDVKM. The CDR3 has 15 amino acids. The CDR3 DNA is TGTGCCAGCATCGAACGGGTCGGGGGTGCCTACGAGCAGTACTTC. Protein product: CASIERVGGAYEQYF.

This clone was seen once. The chain couples TRBV28 to TRBJ2-1; 8 bases are shared with TRBD2. J gave up 9 bases and V 5 bases, and 9 bases lay outside the gene matches. CDR3 length equals 14 residues. The germline V gene encodes CDR1 MDHEN and CDR2 SYDVKM. The chain's CDR3 is CASSGTSFQSEQFF. CDR3 nucleotide sequence: TGTGCCAGCAGTGGGACTAGTTTCCAGTCTGAGCAGTTCTTC.

The V gene is TRBV25-1, the J gene TRBJ1-6, with D possibly being TRBD1 (5 bases). With 10 bases removed from V and 9 bases from J, the gap between germline ends came to 16 bases. CDR1 is MGHDK, CDR2 SYGVNS, per germline. This CDR3 contains 13 residues. The CDR3 spells CATKGQGGSPLHF. The DNA for the CDR3 is TGTGCCACCAAAGGGCAGGGTGGTTCACCCCTCCACTTT.

The genes are TRBV6-2 or TRBV6-3 and TRBJ1-5; D is unclear. Germline CDR1 MNHEY, CDR2 SVGEGT. Trimming took 0 bases from V and 1 from J, leaving 4 bases between them. CDR3 length equals 14 residues. CDR3 region: CASSYSRSNQPQHF. For the CDR3, the DNA is TGTGCCAGCAGTTACTCCAGGAGCAATCAGCCCCAGCATTTT.

This chain links TRBV6-5 with TRBJ1-2, with D uncertain. Per the germline V gene, CDR1 is MNHEY and CDR2 is SVGAGI. Trimming took off 2 bases at V and 5 bases at J, with 15 bases between the two ends. There are 15 residues in the CDR3. DNA of the CDR3: TGTGCCAGCAGTTACCCGGGTTTATCGGGGTATGGCTACACCTTC. This gives the protein CASSYPGLSGYGYTF.

This chain links TRBV11-2 with TRBJ2-3, with 9 bases identical to TRBD1. The CDR3 sequence is 16 residues long. The germline gives CDR1 SGHAT, CDR2 FQNNGV. V shed 1 base, J shed 3 bases, and the junction held 5 bases outside the gene matches. The CDR3 reads CASSLGDRVQTDTQYF. CDR3 DNA sequence: TGTGCCAGCAGCTTAGGGGACAGGGTCCAGACAGATACGCAGTATTTT.

The chain links TRBV30 to TRBJ2-5; 7 bases are shared with TRBD1. This CDR3 contains 14 residues. The germline gives CDR1 GTSNPN, CDR2 SVGIG (reference sequence). V shed 3 bases, J shed 5 bases, and the junction held 9 bases outside the gene matches. CDR3 amino acids: CAWRASGQWETQYF. Here the CDR3 DNA reads TGTGCCTGGAGGGCCTCGGGACAGTGGGAGACCCAGTACTTC.